The 30 T cell receptor beta chains presented below share a single source sample, sequenced in a study of control samples from healthy donors and cancer patients. The method was immunoSEQ multiplex PCR; TCRdb's version includes in-frame clones alone and lacks a portion of them. The sample has around 110,000 clones, 80% to 90% seen once. The sequenced material came from PBMCs. These receptors were taken from a woman aged 45 to 65 with colorectal cancer.

The rearrangement uses TRBV20-1 and TRBJ1-2; 9 nucleotides align to TRBD1. CDR3 length equals 11 residues. With 5 bases clipped from V and 8 bases from J, the junction kept 3 bases outside the gene matches. CDR1 DFQATT and CDR2 SNEGSKA come from the germline V gene (reference sequence). CDR3 loop: CSAGTGTGYTF. In nucleotides, the CDR3 is TGCAGTGCTGGGACAGGGACCGGCTACACCTTC.

This clone was recorded a few times. V gene TRBV6-2 or TRBV6-3 combines with J gene TRBJ1-1, with 8 bases fitting TRBD1. J gave up 4 bases and V 5 bases, and 15 bases lay outside the gene matches. This CDR3 is built from 17 residues. Germline V gene lookup returns CDR1 MNHEY and CDR2 SVGEGT. As DNA, the CDR3 is TGTGCCAGCAGTCCGCCGGTCCGGGACAGGTTGCGCACTGAAGCTTTCTTT. Encoded protein: CASSPPVRDRLRTEAFF.

The chain uses TRBV5-1 and TRBJ1-4, with 12 bases that match TRBD1. The CDR3 runs 16 residues. Germline loops: CDR1 SGHRS, CDR2 YFSETQ. V was clipped by 0 bases and J by 6 bases; unmatched bases: 3. The CDR3 sequence: CASSLAGTGGHEKLFF. The CDR3 region has the DNA TGCGCCAGCAGCTTGGCCGGGACAGGGGGCCATGAAAAACTGTTTTTT.

V is TRBV3-1 (or the pseudogene TRBV3-2) and J is TRBJ2-7; TRBD2 agrees at 10 bases. V lost 4 bases, J lost 1 base, and 4 bases stayed unmatched. Germline V gene lookup returns CDR1 LGHDT and CDR2 YNNKEL (reference sequence). This CDR3 contains 15 residues. The CDR3: CASSPSSGGSYEQYF. For the CDR3, the DNA is TGTGCCAGCAGCCCCTCTAGCGGGGGTTCCTACGAGCAGTACTTC.

This clone showed up just once. V is TRBV2 and J is TRBJ1-2, with 7 bases matching TRBD1. CDR3 size: 16 residues. J gave up 7 bases and V 1 base, and 12 bases lay outside the gene matches. Per the germline V gene, CDR1 is SNHLY and CDR2 is FYNNEI. In DNA form, the CDR3 reads TGTGCCAGCAGTGAAGAGGGGGCGCACCTCGTCGGTGGCTACACCTTC. Encoded protein: CASSEEGAHLVGGYTF.

The rearrangement joins TRBV7-2 to TRBJ2-5; D gene ambiguous. V dropped 2 bases and J dropped 1 base, with 5 bases sitting between them. Per germline, CDR1 SGHTA and CDR2 FQGNSA. This CDR3 has 13 amino acids. CDR3 region: CASSLKTQETQYF. CDR3 DNA sequence: TGTGCCAGCAGCTTAAAGACCCAAGAGACCCAGTACTTC.

The V and J genes are TRBV9 and TRBJ2-5; 10 bases fit TRBD1. Trimming took 4 bases from V and 5 from J; bases not matched to a gene: 8. The CDR3 loop spans 15 amino acids. The germline gives CDR1 SGDLS, CDR2 YYNGEE. The CDR3 coding sequence is TGTGCCAGCAGCCCCCGGGACAGGGGTTGGGAGACCCAGTACTTC. Protein sequence: CASSPRDRGWETQYF.

The chain carries TRBV28 and TRBJ2-2; 8 bases align to TRBD1. CDR3 size: 14 residues. The V gene's germline CDR1 is MDHEN and CDR2 SYDVKM. The ends lost 5 bases at V and 4 bases at J; junction bases unmatched: 3. DNA of the CDR3: TGTGCCAGCAGTCCCACAGGGGGCACCGGGGAGCTGTTTTTT. Amino acids: CASSPTGGTGELFF.

V is TRBV4-1 and J is TRBJ2-3; no definite D call. CDR1 and CDR2 (germline): MGHRA, YSYEKL. V was shortened by 4 bases and J by 5 bases, with 13 bases between the two germline ends. There are 14 residues in the CDR3. The DNA of the CDR3 is TGCGCCAGCAGCCTTCTCTCTGGCGGAGATACGCAGTATTTT. Its translation: CASSLLSGGDTQYF.

This chain joins TRBV28 and TRBJ1-1; a weak D match, TRBD1 (6 bases). CDR3 size: 12 residues. Between the trimmed V and J ends, which lost 6 bases and 8 bases, there was a span of 13 bases. Germline CDR1 and CDR2: MDHEN and SYDVKM. The CDR3 DNA follows: TGTGCCAGCAGCTCGGACAGCCCGGAAGCTTTCTTT. It encodes CASSSDSPEAFF.

The chain links TRBV27 to TRBJ1-6, with a tentative D call TRBD1 (6 bases). With 3 bases removed from V and 7 bases from J, the gap between germline ends came to 16 bases. Per the germline V gene, CDR1 is MNHEY and CDR2 is SMNVEV (reference sequence). This CDR3 region has 16 residues. CDR3 sequence: CASSFVRGAKNSPLHF. Here the CDR3 DNA reads TGTGCCAGCAGTTTCGTACGGGGGGCAAAGAATTCACCCCTCCACTTT.

V gene TRBV28 combines with J gene TRBJ2-7; D may match TRBD1 or TRBD2 (5 bases each). Trimming shortened V by 4 bases and J by 4 bases, and 20 bases separated the two germline ends. CDR3 size: 16 residues. Germline CDR1 is MDHEN and CDR2 is SYDVKM. The CDR3 nucleotides read TGTGCCAGCAGTTCCCCGGTCGGGGACGGAATGTACGAGCAGTACTTC. Its protein product is CASSSPVGDGMYEQYF.

The chain recombines TRBV5-4 with TRBJ1-3; 7 bases align to TRBD1. CDR3 length: 15 amino acids. Germline-derived CDR1 and CDR2 are SGHNT and YYREEE (reference sequence). V gave up 2 bases and J gave up 4 bases; unmatched junction bases: 6. CDR3 in amino acids: CASSFDRERGNTIYF. In DNA, the CDR3 is TGTGCCAGCAGCTTCGACAGGGAGCGGGGAAACACCATATATTTT.

This clone came up once. CDR3 bases: TGTGCCAGCAGCTTATCTACAGTCGGCTCACCCCTCCACTTT. Translated: CASSLSTVGSPLHF. This sequence joins TRBV5-5 and TRBJ1-6; D is unclear. The CDR3 extends over 14 amino acids. Germline CDR1 is SGHKS and CDR2 is YYEKEE (reference sequence). V lost 2 bases and J 10 bases, leaving 13 bases between the germline ends.

This chain uses TRBV7-9 with TRBJ2-7, with 9 bases that match TRBD1. V lost 5 bases to trimming and J lost 2 bases; unmatched junction nucleotides: 4. This CDR3 is 14 amino acids long. Looked up from germline, CDR1 is SEHNR and CDR2 is FQNEAQ (reference sequence). For the CDR3, the DNA is TGTGCCAGCAGCCCCCGGGACAGGGCCTACGAGCAGTACTTC. It is translated as CASSPRDRAYEQYF.

Regarding this clone: The junction does not match germline at one end; this may be a read error. This chain joins TRBV6-1 and TRBJ1-1; tentatively, D is TRBD1 (6 bases). Per germline, CDR1 MNHNS and CDR2 SASEGT. CDR3 length: 13 residues. The CDR3 spells CATSDRMNTEAFF. The DNA for the CDR3 is TGTGCCACCAGTGACAGGATGAACACTGAAGCTTTCTTT.

The chain couples TRBV2 to TRBJ2-4, with D possibly TRBD1 on 5 matching bases. The CDR3 runs 13 residues. CDR1 SNHLY and CDR2 FYNNEI come from the germline V gene. V lost 6 bases and J lost 2, with 8 bases in between. The CDR3 region has the DNA TGTGCCAGCAGAGGGGAATCCAAAAACATTCAGTACTTC. Protein product: CASRGESKNIQYF.

V usage is TRBV7-9 and J usage is TRBJ2-5; D possibly corresponds to TRBD2 (6 bases). Trimming pared 1 base from V and 7 bases from J, leaving 10 bases between. The CDR3 is made up of 13 amino acids. Germline V gene sequence: CDR1 SEHNR, CDR2 FQNEAQ (reference sequence). The CDR3 nucleotides read TGTGCCAGCAGCTTAGATGTTAGCGGGACCCAGTACTTC. Its translation: CASSLDVSGTQYF.

The chain is built from TRBV5-4 and TRBJ1-1; TRBD1 agrees at 8 bases. Germline V gene data show CDR1 as SGHNT and CDR2 as YYREEE (reference sequence). V lost 3 bases, J lost 3 bases, and 7 bases stayed unmatched. CDR3 size: 15 residues. The CDR3 reads CASSSDRAADTEAFF. CDR3 sequence (DNA): TGTGCCAGCAGCTCGGACAGGGCCGCGGACACTGAAGCTTTCTTT.

This chain uses TRBV9 with TRBJ1-6; D is uncertain. V lost 4 bases to trimming and J lost 0 bases, with 14 bases between them. This CDR3 comprises 17 residues. The germline V gene encodes CDR1 SGDLS and CDR2 YYNGEE. The CDR3 here is CASSSRRESSYNSPLHF. The DNA of the CDR3 is TGTGCCAGCAGCTCCCGGAGGGAAAGCTCCTATAATTCACCCCTCCACTTT.

Written as DNA, the CDR3 is TGTGCCAGCAGTGGGGCTTTAGGACGACAGTACACTGAAGCTTTCTTT. This encodes CASSGALGRQYTEAFF. V is TRBV6-1 and J is TRBJ1-1; maybe TRBD1 (5 bases). V was cut by 4 bases and J by 3 bases, with 18 bases left in between. This CDR3 contains 16 residues. CDR1 MNHNS and CDR2 SASEGT come from the germline V gene.

The chain's CDR3 is CASSSGVSNSPLHF. The CDR3 region has the DNA TGTGCCAGCAGCTCCGGAGTGTCAAATTCACCCCTCCACTTT. The chain couples TRBV11-2 to TRBJ1-6; D remains unclear. There are 14 residues in the CDR3. V gave up 4 bases and J gave up 7 bases, with 11 bases separating them. Germline assignment: CDR1 SGHAT and CDR2 FQNNGV.

This clone was seen only once. This chain joins TRBV19 and TRBJ1-2, with 10 bases fitting TRBD1. CDR3 size: 16 residues. Germline CDR1 and CDR2: LNHDA and SQIVND (reference sequence). V shed 6 bases and J 4 bases; nucleotides not matched to a gene: 11. CDR3 DNA sequence: TGTGCCAGTAGGGGGACAGGGGACGCGGGAGCCTATGGCTACACCTTC. Translating it yields CASRGTGDAGAYGYTF.

This chain uses TRBV5-1 with TRBJ2-7; D perhaps matches TRBD2 (6 bases). V lost 4 bases and J 0 bases, leaving 11 bases between the germline ends. The CDR3 is 14 amino acids. Germline CDR1 is SGHRS and CDR2 is YFSETQ. The CDR3 reads CASSGTESSYEQYF. The CDR3, as DNA: TGCGCCAGCAGCGGGACTGAAAGCTCCTACGAGCAGTACTTC.

V usage is TRBV18 and J usage is TRBJ2-2; TRBD2 matches at 8 bases. The CDR3 length is 17 residues. Germline lookup yields CDR1 KGHSH and CDR2 LQKENI. The trim removed 3 bases at V and 7 bases at J, leaving 13 bases unmatched. Here the CDR3 reads CASSPLRSGRSGGELFF. In nucleotides, the CDR3 is TGTGCCAGCTCACCCCTTCGCAGCGGGAGATCGGGCGGGGAGCTGTTTTTT.

V usage is TRBV12-3 or TRBV12-4 and J usage is TRBJ2-2; D gene unclear. V lost 6 bases and J 6 bases, leaving 11 bases between the germline ends. This CDR3 has 13 amino acids. CDR3 amino acids: CASSLQPAGELFF. DNA for the CDR3: TGTGCCAGCAGCCTCCAGCCAGCCGGGGAGCTGTTTTTT.

V usage is TRBV30 and J usage is TRBJ2-5, with no clear D. Germline loops: CDR1 GTSNPN, CDR2 SVGIG (reference sequence). Trimming removed 0 bases at V and 5 bases at J, with 10 bases between. The CDR3 totals 13 residues. CDR3 amino acids: CAWSVSGVETQYF. CDR3 DNA: TGTGCCTGGAGTGTAAGTGGGGTTGAGACCCAGTACTTC.

The rearrangement joins TRBV28 to TRBJ1-2; D uncertain. Germline V lookup: CDR1 MDHEN, CDR2 SYDVKM. V was cut by 2 bases and J by 7 bases, with 11 bases left in between. The CDR3 has 13 amino acids. CDR3: CASSLVYSGGYTF. CDR3 nucleotide sequence: TGTGCCAGCAGTTTAGTCTACTCGGGTGGCTACACCTTC.

This chain joins TRBV3-1 (or the pseudogene TRBV3-2) and TRBJ2-3; 10 bases agree with TRBD2. V was clipped by 5 bases and J by 7 bases; unmatched bases: 15. The germline V gene has CDR1 LGHDT and CDR2 YNNKEL (reference sequence). The CDR3 covers 17 residues. The CDR3 DNA follows: TGTGCCAGCAGCACAGGACCCGCGACTAGCGGGTTATATACGCAGTATTTT. Translated: CASSTGPATSGLYTQYF.

This sequence joins TRBV10-1 and TRBJ2-2, with D hard to call. Trimming removed 5 bases at V and 4 bases at J, with 14 bases between. The CDR3 is made up of 15 amino acids. Germline CDR1 WNHNN, CDR2 SYGVQD (reference sequence). This CDR3 reads CASSPVRYGTGELFF. In DNA form, the CDR3 reads TGCGCCAGCAGTCCCGTCCGTTATGGCACCGGGGAGCTGTTTTTT.